Each of the 2 T cell receptor beta chains below was sequenced from the same sample in a study of blood T cell repertoires in COVID-19. Using immunoSEQ multiplex PCR, the repertoire was profiled, and TCRdb retains in-frame clones only, with some absent. The sample shows about 51,000 clones, around 83% of them seen only once. Sequencing was done on a sample of peripheral blood. These receptors came from a man older than 75 with active COVID-19.

V gene TRBV6-5 combines with J gene TRBJ2-1; maybe TRBD2 (6 bases). The CDR3 is 11 residues long. The ends were cut back, 6 bases at V and 8 bases at J, with 8 bases in the middle. The germline CDR1 and CDR2 sequences are MNHEY and SVGAGI. The CDR3 sequence is CASRRLDEQFF. The CDR3 DNA sequence: TGTGCCAGCAGGAGACTAGATGAGCAGTTCTTC.

The chain is built from TRBV11-2 and TRBJ2-7; weak D call: TRBD1 (6 bases). CDR1 and CDR2 (germline): SGHAT, FQNNGV. Trimming took off 5 bases at V and 6 bases at J, with 29 bases between the two ends. This CDR3 is built from 18 residues. The CDR3 bases are TGTGCCAGCAGCCGGATATTTTTTGGGCAGGGGTCCCCTGCCGAGCAGTACTTC. This sequence encodes CASSRIFFGQGSPAEQYF.